Detailed here is one T cell receptor beta chain. Via MiXCR, TCRdb re-called the RT-PCR reads, giving one row per CDR3 protein. Of about 700,000 distinct CDR3 sequences listed, 13% to 15% were seen once; the top ten hold 3.6%. Sequencing input: memory CD4+ T cells from blood. The receptor was derived from a female donor in good health, serving as a healthy control.

The CDR3 reads CSARGTPPDSSEAFF. The CDR3 DNA reads as TGCAGTGCTAGAGGTACCCCCCCGGACAGTAGCGAAGCTTTCTTT. V usage is TRBV20-1 and J usage is TRBJ1-1, with D possibly matching TRBD1 (6 bases). This CDR3 is 15 amino acids long. Trimming stripped 1 base from V and 8 bases from J, with 20 bases between. Germline-derived CDR1 and CDR2 are DFQATT and SNEGSKA (reference sequence).